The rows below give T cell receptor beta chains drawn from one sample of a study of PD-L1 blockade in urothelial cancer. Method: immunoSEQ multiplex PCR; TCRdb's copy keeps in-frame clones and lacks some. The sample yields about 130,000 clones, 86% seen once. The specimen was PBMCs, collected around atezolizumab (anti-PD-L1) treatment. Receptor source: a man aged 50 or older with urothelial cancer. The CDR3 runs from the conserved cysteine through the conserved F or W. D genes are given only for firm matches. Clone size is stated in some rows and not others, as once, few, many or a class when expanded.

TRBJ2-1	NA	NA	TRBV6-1	CASSEGSSSYNEQFF	TGTGCCAGCAGTGAAGGTTCGAGCTCCTACAATGAGCAGTTCTTC
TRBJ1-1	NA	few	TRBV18	CASSPPYMNTEAFF	TGTGCCAGCTCACCACCTTACATGAACACTGAAGCTTTCTTT
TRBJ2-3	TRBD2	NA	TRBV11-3	CASSLGSGSGTDTQYF	TGTGCCAGCAGCTTAGGTAGCGGGAGTGGGACAGATACGCAGTATTTT
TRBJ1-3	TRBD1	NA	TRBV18	CASSKGQSSGNTIYF	TGTGCCAGCTCAAAGGGACAGAGCTCTGGAAACACCATATATTTT
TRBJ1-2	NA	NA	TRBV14	CASSQQGFGYTF	TGTGCCAGCAGTCAGCAGGGATTTGGCTACACCTTC
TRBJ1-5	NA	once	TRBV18	CASSPGQGSQPQHF	TGTGCCAGCTCACCGGGGCAGGGGAGTCAGCCCCAGCATTTT
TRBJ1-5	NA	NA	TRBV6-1	CASSEYGEGGQPQHF	TGTGCCAGCAGTGAATACGGGGAGGGAGGTCAGCCCCAGCATTTT
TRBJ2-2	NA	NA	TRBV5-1	CASSLALVELFF	TGCGCCAGCAGCTTGGCCTTAGTCGAGCTGTTTTTT
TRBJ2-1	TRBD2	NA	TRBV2	CASSGLAGGTQFF	TGTGCCAGCAGTGGCCTAGCGGGAGGGACACAGTTCTTC
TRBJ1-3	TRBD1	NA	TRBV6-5	CATRRQGNGNTIYF	TGTGCCACCCGAAGACAGGGAAATGGAAACACCATATATTTT
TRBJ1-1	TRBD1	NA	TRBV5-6	CASSFLGQGTNTEAFF	TGTGCCAGCAGCTTTTTGGGACAGGGGACGAACACTGAAGCTTTCTTT
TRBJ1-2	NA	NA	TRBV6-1	CASRTAGVTYGYTF	TGTGCCAGCAGGACAGCAGGGGTTACCTATGGCTACACCTTC
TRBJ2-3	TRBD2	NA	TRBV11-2	CASSLEGGPSTDTQYF	TGTGCCAGCAGCTTAGAGGGAGGGCCTAGCACAGATACGCAGTATTTT
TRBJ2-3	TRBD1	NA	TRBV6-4	CASSQDRVGADTQYF	TGTGCCAGCAGTCAAGACAGGGTGGGAGCGGATACGCAGTATTTT
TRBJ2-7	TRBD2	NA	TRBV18	CASSPGTTAYEQYF	TGTGCCAGCTCACCAGGGACTACCGCCTACGAGCAGTACTTC
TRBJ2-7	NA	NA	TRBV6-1	CASSETSYYEQYF	TGTGCCAGCAGCGAAACTAGTTACTACGAGCAGTACTTC
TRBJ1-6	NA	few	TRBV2	CASSAPGPNSPLHF	TGTGCCAGCAGTGCCCCAGGTCCTAATTCACCCCTCCACTTT
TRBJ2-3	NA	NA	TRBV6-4	CASSVGGVGTDTQYF	TGTGCCAGCAGTGTTGGCGGGGTGGGCACAGATACGCAGTATTTT
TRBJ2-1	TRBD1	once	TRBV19	CASTETTGVGQFF	TGTGCCAGTACCGAAACTACAGGGGTTGGGCAGTTCTTC
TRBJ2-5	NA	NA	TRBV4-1	CASSQDVRSGETQYF	TGCGCCAGCAGCCAAGATGTTAGATCTGGAGAGACCCAGTACTTC
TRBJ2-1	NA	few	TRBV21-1	CASSKELPQGKVNEQFF	TGTGCCAGCAGCAAAGAACTCCCCCAGGGGAAGGTGAATGAGCAGTTCTTC
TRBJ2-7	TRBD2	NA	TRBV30	CAWSDQRDPREQYF	TGTGCCTGGAGTGATCAGCGGGACCCTAGGGAGCAGTACTTC
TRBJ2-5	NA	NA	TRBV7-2	CASSFEAQETQYF	TGTGCCAGCAGCTTTGAGGCCCAAGAGACCCAGTACTTC
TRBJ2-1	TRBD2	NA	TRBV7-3	CASSLTSGPANEQFF	TGTGCCAGCAGCTTGACTAGCGGCCCCGCCAATGAGCAGTTCTTC
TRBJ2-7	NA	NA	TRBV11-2	CASSPRGYEQYF	TGTGCCAGCAGCCCCAGGGGCTACGAGCAGTACTTC
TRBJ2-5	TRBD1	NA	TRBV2	CASSLDRAAGETQYF	TGTGCCAGCAGTCTCGACAGGGCGGCTGGGGAGACCCAGTACTTC
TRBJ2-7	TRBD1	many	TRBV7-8	CASSLGDRREEQYF	TGTGCCAGCAGCTTAGGGGACAGGCGAGAGGAGCAGTACTTC
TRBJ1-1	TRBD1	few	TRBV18	CASSPGQGTEAFF	TGTGCCAGCTCACCGGGACAGGGGACTGAAGCTTTCTTT
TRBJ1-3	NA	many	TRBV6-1	CASSEEDWVRGNTIYF	TGTGCCAGCAGTGAAGAGGACTGGGTTAGGGGAAACACCATATATTTT
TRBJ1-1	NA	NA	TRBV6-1	CASTQPSRFGTEAFF	TGTGCCAGCACCCAACCGTCACGGTTCGGCACTGAAGCTTTCTTT
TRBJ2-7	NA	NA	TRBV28	CASSFLRAGAYEQYF	TGTGCCAGCAGTTTCCTCAGGGCAGGGGCCTACGAGCAGTACTTC
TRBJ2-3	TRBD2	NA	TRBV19	CASSIDPSGRADTQYF	TGTGCCAGTAGTATAGACCCTAGCGGGAGGGCAGATACGCAGTATTTT
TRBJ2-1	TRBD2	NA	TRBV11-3	CASSLRLAAYNEQFF	TGTGCCAGCAGCTTACGTCTAGCGGCCTACAATGAGCAGTTCTTC
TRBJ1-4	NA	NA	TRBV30	CAWSPKRQAQYEKLFF	TGTGCCTGGAGTCCTAAGCGACAGGCGCAGTATGAAAAACTGTTTTTT
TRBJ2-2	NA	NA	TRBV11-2	CASSFSGNTGELFF	TGTGCCAGCAGCTTTAGCGGAAACACCGGGGAGCTGTTTTTT
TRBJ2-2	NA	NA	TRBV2	CASRWGVGELFF	TGTGCCAGCAGGTGGGGAGTCGGGGAGCTGTTTTTT
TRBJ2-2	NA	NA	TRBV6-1	CASRRETGELFF	TGTGCCAGCAGGAGAGAAACCGGGGAGCTGTTTTTT
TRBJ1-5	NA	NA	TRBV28	CASTLQGHRNQPQHF	TGTGCCAGCACCTTGCAGGGACACCGCAATCAGCCCCAGCATTTT
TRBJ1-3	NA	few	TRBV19	CASSIVQPLSGNTIYF	TGTGCCAGTAGTATCGTACAGCCACTCTCTGGAAACACCATATATTTT
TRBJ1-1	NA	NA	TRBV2	CASSEGRGTEAFF	TGTGCCAGCAGTGAAGGACGGGGGACTGAAGCTTTCTTT
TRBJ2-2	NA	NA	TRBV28	CASSDSSGGELFF	TGTGCCAGCAGTGATAGTAGCGGCGGGGAGCTGTTTTTT
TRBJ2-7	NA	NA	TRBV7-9	CASTWDNSYEQYF	TGTGCCAGCACCTGGGACAACTCCTACGAGCAGTACTTC